This T cell receptor beta chain was sequenced during a study of cytomegalovirus exposure and HLA in healthy donors. Libraries were prepared by immunoSEQ multiplex PCR; TCRdb keeps only in-frame clonotypes and omits some of them. The sample gives 100,000 or so clones, roughly 94% of which show up once; 0.89% is in the top ten. Trimming stripped 4 bases from V and 0 bases from J, with 11 bases between. The CDR3 spans 15 residues. Germline V CDR1 and CDR2: SGHRS, YFSETQ. This rearrangement joins TRBV5-1 to TRBJ2-1; D is ambiguous. The sequence was obtained from a woman aged 18-30 years in good health and CMV-seronegative. Sequenced: PBMCs. The CDR3 reads CASSLDPSSYNEQFF. The CDR3 region has the DNA TGCGCCAGCAGCCTGGACCCGAGCTCCTACAATGAGCAGTTCTTC.